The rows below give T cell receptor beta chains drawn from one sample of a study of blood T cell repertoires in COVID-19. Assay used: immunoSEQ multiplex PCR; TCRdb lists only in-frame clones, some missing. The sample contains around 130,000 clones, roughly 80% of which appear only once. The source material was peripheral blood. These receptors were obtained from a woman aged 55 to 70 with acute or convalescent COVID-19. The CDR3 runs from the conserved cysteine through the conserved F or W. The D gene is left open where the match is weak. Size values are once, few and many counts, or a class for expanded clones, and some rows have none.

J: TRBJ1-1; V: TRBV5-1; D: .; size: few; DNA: TGCGCCAGCAGCTTGGTTCCAGGGGTGAACACTGAAGCTTTCTTT; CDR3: CASSLVPGVNTEAFF
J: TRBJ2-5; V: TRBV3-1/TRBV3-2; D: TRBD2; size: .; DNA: TGTGCCAGCAGCCAGCCCTCGTGGGGGGGAGGGGAGACCCAGTACTTC; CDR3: CASSQPSWGGGETQYF
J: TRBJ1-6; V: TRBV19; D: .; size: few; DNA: TGTGCCAGTACCACTGGAACAGGGCTCGGTTCACCCCTCCACTTT; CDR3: CASTTGTGLGSPLHF
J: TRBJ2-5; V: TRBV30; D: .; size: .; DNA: TGTGCCTGGAGCCGACAGGATCGAGAGACCCAGTACTTC; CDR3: CAWSRQDRETQYF
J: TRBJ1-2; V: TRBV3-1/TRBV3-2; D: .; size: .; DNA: TGTGCCAGCAGCCAAGGTGCAGGAAGAGGCTACACCTTC; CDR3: CASSQGAGRGYTF
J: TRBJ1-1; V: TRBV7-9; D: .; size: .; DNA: TGTGCCAGCAGCTTAGGGGCAGGGGTGAACACTGAAGCTTTCTTT; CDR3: CASSLGAGVNTEAFF
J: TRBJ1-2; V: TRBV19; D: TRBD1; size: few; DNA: TGTGCCAGTAGTCCAGGGGGACAGGGGTCGAGCGGCTACACCTTC; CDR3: CASSPGGQGSSGYTF
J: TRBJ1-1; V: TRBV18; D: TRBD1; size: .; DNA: TGTGCCAGCTCGCCAAATCCAGGCAGGGGGCAAAACACTGAAGCTTTCTTT; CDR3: CASSPNPGRGQNTEAFF
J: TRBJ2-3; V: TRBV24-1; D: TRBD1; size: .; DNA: TGTGCCACCGATCCCTCACCGGGACAGGGAAGCACAGATACGCAGTATTTT; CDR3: CATDPSPGQGSTDTQYF
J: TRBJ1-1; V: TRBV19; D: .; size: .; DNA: TGTGCCAGTAGTATCAGTCCCGACACTGAAGCTTTCTTT; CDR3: CASSISPDTEAFF
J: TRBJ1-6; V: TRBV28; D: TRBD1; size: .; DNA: TGTGCCTCACGCGTGACAGGGTCAAGCTCACCCCTCCACTTT; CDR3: CASRVTGSSSPLHF
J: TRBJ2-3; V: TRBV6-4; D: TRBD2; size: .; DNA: TGTGCCAGCAGTCTAGCGGGGGGGAGTAAAACGCAGTATTTT; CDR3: CASSLAGGSKTQYF
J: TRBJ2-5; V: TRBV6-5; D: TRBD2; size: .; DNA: TGTGCCAGCAGCCCGCAGTGGGGGGGGGAGACCCAGTACTTC; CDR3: CASSPQWGGETQYF
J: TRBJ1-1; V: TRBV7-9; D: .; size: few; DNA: TGTGCCAGCAGCCGACAGACTAACACTGAAGCTTTCTTT; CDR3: CASSRQTNTEAFF
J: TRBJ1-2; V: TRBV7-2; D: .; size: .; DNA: TGTGCCAGCAGCTTAGGGAGCTATGGCTACACCTTC; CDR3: CASSLGSYGYTF
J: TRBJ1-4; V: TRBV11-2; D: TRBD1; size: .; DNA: TGTGCCAGCAGCCGGACAGGGATTAATGAAAAACTGTTTTTT; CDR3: CASSRTGINEKLFF
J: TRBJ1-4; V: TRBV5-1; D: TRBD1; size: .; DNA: TGCGCCAGCAGCTTACGTCCTTTAGGGACAGGGGGTAATGAAAAACTGTTTTTT; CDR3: CASSLRPLGTGGNEKLFF
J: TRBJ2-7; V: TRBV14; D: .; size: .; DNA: TGTGCCAGCAGTCAGAGGCAGGGGTCCTACGAGCAGTACTTC; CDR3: CASSQRQGSYEQYF
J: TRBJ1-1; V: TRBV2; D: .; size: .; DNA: TGTGCCGGGACGAGGGAGGGTGTCACTGAAGCTTTCTTT; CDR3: CAGTREGVTEAFF
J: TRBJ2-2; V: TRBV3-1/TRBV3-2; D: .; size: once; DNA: TGTGCCAGCAGCCAAGGTGCAGGAAAGACCGGGGAGCTGTTTTTT; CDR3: CASSQGAGKTGELFF
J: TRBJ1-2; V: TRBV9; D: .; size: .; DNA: TGTGCCAGCAGCGGGGGGGGACCCTCCTGGGGCTACACCTTC; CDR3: CASSGGGPSWGYTF